The T cell receptor (beta chain) described here comes from a study of shared clonotypes between healthy human individuals. Study findings and constraints: Only blood underwent sampling, and tissue repertoires likely differ. Sharing across several donors was seen in 4% to 6.5% of naive CD4 clonotypes. Clonotypes not shared had lower generation probabilities than those common to all four donors.

Assay used: immunoSEQ multiplex PCR; TCRdb lists only in-frame clones, some missing. Among fewer than 3 million clones listed, less than 95% were seen once. Details on this clone: The antigen is undetermined.

Germline loops: CDR1 SGHAT, CDR2 FQNNGV. The V end was cut by 7 bases, the J end by 10 bases, with 20 bases between. This CDR3 region has 14 residues. Sequenced sample: naive CD4+ T cells from PBMCs. The subset: CD45RA+ positively selected. This chain joins TRBV11-2 and TRBJ2-1; D might be TRBD2 (6 bases). The source is a man younger than 35 in good health. Some clones in this sample may be carry-over from other donors' samples. The CDR3 sequence is CASTHPRGYGEQFF. The CDR3 DNA sequence: TGTGCCAGCACCCACCCCCGGGGGTACGGCGAGCAGTTCTTC.